The 5 T cell receptor beta chains below all came from one sample that was sequenced in a study of cytomegalovirus exposure and HLA in healthy donors. A multiplex PCR was run with 60 Vbeta primers and 13 Jbeta primers. Repertoires were generated with immunoSEQ multiplex PCR, while TCRdb's copy carries only in-frame clones and drops some. The sample records about 110,000 clones, approximately 86% being singletons. Sample: PBMCs. The source of these receptors is a man between 35 and 55 years old in good health and CMV-seronegative.

The chain carries TRBV29-1 and TRBJ2-2, with TRBD1 matching 9 bases. The CDR3 length is 12 residues. The V segment lost 4 bases and the J segment 9 bases; nucleotides outside the gene matches: 3. Germline lookup yields CDR1 SQVTM and CDR2 ANQGSEA. The CDR3 loop is CSVGQGDRELFF. The CDR3 nucleotides read TGCAGCGTTGGACAGGGGGACCGGGAGCTGTTTTTT.

This chain links TRBV10-2 with TRBJ2-5, with TRBD2 matching 7 bases. Judging by the DNA end, TRBJ2-7 fits better; the J call may be wrong. Per germline, CDR1 WSHSY and CDR2 SAAADI. This CDR3 is 15 amino acids long. Here the CDR3 DNA reads TGCGCCAGCAGTGAACGGACGGGAGGCCCCTACGAGCAGTACTTC. Translating it yields CASSERTGGPYEQYF.

CDR3 nucleotide sequence: TGTGCCAGCAGTTCTCAGGGTCCCGGTAGTCTCAATGAGCAGTTCTTC. Protein product: CASSSQGPGSLNEQFF. The gene calls are TRBV27 and TRBJ2-1, with D possibly TRBD1 on 5 matching bases. The CDR3 totals 16 residues. The ends were cut back, 4 bases at V and 6 bases at J, with 19 bases in the middle. Germline values: CDR1 MNHEY, CDR2 SMNVEV (reference sequence).

V is TRBV4-2 and J is TRBJ2-2; 9 bases are shared with TRBD1. The V and J ends lost 1 base and 5 bases, in that order; junction bases with no gene match: 5. From germline, CDR1 is LGHNA and CDR2 YNFKEQ. The CDR3 has 16 residues. The CDR3 protein is CASSQAGQGETGELFF. For the CDR3, the DNA is TGTGCCAGCAGCCAAGCGGGACAGGGCGAAACCGGGGAGCTGTTTTTT.

The J gene is TRBJ1-6, the V gene TRBV19; D call uncertain. The V gene's germline CDR1 is LNHDA and CDR2 SQIVND (reference sequence). The CDR3 length is 15 residues. V lost 5 bases and J lost 7, with 15 bases in between. The DNA of the CDR3 is TGTGCCAGTAGTGGTTATCCTAAGCGGAATTCACCCCTCCACTTT. Amino acid sequence: CASSGYPKRNSPLHF. Based on the CDR3 plus reference TRBV19 and TRBJ1-6, the full variable domain is DGGITQSPKYLFRKEGQNVTLSCEQNLNHDAMYWYRQDPGQGLRLIYYSQIVNDFQKGDIAEGYSVSREKKESFPLTVTSAQKNPTAFYLCASSGYPKRNSPLHFGNGTRLTVT.